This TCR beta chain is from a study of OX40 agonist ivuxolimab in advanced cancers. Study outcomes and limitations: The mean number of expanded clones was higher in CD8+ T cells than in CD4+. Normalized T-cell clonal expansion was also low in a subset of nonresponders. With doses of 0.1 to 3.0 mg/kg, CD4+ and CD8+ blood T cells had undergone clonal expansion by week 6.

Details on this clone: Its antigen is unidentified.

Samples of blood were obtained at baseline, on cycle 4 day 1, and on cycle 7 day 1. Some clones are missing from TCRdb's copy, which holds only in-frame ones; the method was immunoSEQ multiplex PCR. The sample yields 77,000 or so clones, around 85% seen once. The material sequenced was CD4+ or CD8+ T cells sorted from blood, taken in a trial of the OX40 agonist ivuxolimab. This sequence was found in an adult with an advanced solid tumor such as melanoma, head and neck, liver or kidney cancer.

Written as DNA, the CDR3 is TGTGCCAGTAGTATAAGCCCGGGACGGATGTACGAGCAGTACTTC. As protein: CASSISPGRMYEQYF. V gene TRBV19 combines with J gene TRBJ2-7; TRBD1 or TRBD2 may be the D gene (5 bases each). The V end lost 2 bases, the J end lost 4 bases, and 15 bases lay between the germline ends. This CDR3 is built from 15 residues. The germline V gene encodes CDR1 LNHDA and CDR2 SQIVND (reference sequence).